The source of this T cell receptor beta chain is a study of blood T cell repertoires in COVID-19. Whole-study context: Donors in the United States, Italy and Spain gave samples during acute or convalescent COVID-19. From T cells, B-cell-depleted T cells, or PBMCs came the material, which was cDNA or gDNA.

Seattle researchers signed up patients amid active infection and tracked them longitudinally. This CDR3 is built from 13 residues. Looked up from germline, CDR1 is GTSNPN and CDR2 is SVGIG (reference sequence). The ends were cut back, 4 bases at V and 4 bases at J, with 11 bases in the middle. Per the original data handling: Quantification of nucleated cells was approximated via reference gene primer amplification. Sequenced by immunoSEQ multiplex PCR; TCRdb stores in-frame clones only, minus some. V, J and clone size derive from that table, while D and trimming were established from the DNA sequence. The table has over 200,000 clones, 83% seen once. The table lists this clone with a few counts.

J is TRBJ1-5 and V is TRBV30; possible D gene TRBD1, 6 bases. The sample taken for sequencing was peripheral blood. This TCR derives from a woman aged 25 to 39 with COVID-19, enrolled during active disease. CDR3 coding DNA: TGTGCCTGGAACCTCGACAGGAATCAGCCCCAGCATTTT. This sequence encodes CAWNLDRNQPQHF. The full variable domain, rest sourced from reference TRBV30 and TRBJ1-5, is SQTIHQWPATLVQPVGSPLSLECTVEGTSNPNLYWYRQAAGRGLQLLFYSVGIGQISSEVPQNLSASRPQDRQFILSSKKLLLSDSGFYLCAWNLDRNQPQHFGDGTRLSIL.